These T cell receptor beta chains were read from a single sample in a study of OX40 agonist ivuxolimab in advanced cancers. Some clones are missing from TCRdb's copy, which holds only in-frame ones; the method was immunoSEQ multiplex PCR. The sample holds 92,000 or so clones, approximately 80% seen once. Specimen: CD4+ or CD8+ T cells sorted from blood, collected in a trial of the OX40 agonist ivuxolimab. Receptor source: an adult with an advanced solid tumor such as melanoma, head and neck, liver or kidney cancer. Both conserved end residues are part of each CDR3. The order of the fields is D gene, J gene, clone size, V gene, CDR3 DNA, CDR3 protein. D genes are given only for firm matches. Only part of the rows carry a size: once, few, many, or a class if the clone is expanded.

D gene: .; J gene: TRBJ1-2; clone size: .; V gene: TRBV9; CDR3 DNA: TGTGCCAGCAGCGCGGATAGGGGCTACACCTTC; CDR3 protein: CASSADRGYTF
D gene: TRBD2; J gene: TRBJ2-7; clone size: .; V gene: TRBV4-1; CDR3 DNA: TGCGCCAGCAGCCCTGGACTAGGTGGTTACGAGCAGTACTTC; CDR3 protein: CASSPGLGGYEQYF
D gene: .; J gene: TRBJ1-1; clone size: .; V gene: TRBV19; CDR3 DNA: TGTGCCAGTAGTATAAGGGGGGCGTACACTGAAGCTTTCTTT; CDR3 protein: CASSIRGAYTEAFF
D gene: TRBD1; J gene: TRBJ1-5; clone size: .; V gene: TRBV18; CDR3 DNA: TGTGCCAGCTCGTCCGGGACAGGAAATCAGCCCCAGCATTTT; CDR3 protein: CASSSGTGNQPQHF
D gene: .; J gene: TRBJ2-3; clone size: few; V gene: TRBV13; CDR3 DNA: TGTGCCAGCAGCTTGGGGGCCACAGGCCCAGATACGCAGTATTTT; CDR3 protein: CASSLGATGPDTQYF
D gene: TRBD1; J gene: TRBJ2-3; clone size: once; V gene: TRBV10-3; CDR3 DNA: TGTGCCATCAGTGAGTCGCCGGGACAGGATTGGGCAGCAGATACGCAGTATTTT; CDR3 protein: CAISESPGQDWAADTQYF
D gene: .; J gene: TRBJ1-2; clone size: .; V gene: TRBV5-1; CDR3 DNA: TGCGCCAGCAGCACCTCATCCGGGACCGGGAGACAAGTCTATGGCTACACCTTC; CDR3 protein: CASSTSSGTGRQVYGYTF
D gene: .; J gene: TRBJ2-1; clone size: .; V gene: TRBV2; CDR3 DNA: TGTGCCAGCAGTGTTAGTTCGGGGAGTACCTACAATGAGCAGTTCTTC; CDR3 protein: CASSVSSGSTYNEQFF
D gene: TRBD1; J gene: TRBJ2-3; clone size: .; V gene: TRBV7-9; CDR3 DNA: TGTGCCAGCAGCAGGGGACAGGGGGCAATCGCAGATACGCAGTATTTT; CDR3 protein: CASSRGQGAIADTQYF
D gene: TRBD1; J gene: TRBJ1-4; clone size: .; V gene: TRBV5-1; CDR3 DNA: TGCGCCAGCAGCGGACAGGGGGTAGGAACTAATGAAAAACTGTTTTTT; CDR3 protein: CASSGQGVGTNEKLFF
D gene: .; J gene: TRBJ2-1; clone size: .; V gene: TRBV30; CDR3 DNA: TGTGCCTGGATGGCCCAACGCAATGAGCAGTTCTTC; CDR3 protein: CAWMAQRNEQFF
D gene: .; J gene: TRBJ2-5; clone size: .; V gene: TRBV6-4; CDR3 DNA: TGTGCCCGAGGAGGGGAGTTCGCGTCGTCCTTCGGGGCTTACTTC; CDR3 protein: CARGGEFASSFGAYF
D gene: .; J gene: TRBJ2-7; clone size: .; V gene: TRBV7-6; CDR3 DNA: TGTGCCAGCAGCTTAGCGAGGGAGCAGTACTTC; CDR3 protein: CASSLAREQYF
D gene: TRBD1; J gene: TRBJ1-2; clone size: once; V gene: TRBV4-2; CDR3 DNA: TGTGCCAGCAGCCAAACTCCGACAGGGGACTATGGCTACACCTTC; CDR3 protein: CASSQTPTGDYGYTF
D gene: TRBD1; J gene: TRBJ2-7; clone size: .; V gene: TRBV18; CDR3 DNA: TGTGCCAGCTCACCAAGGACAGGGTTTGACGAGCAGTACTTC; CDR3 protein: CASSPRTGFDEQYF
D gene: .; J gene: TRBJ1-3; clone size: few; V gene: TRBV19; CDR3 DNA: TGTGCCAGTAGTAATACGAGGGCCGCTGGAAACACCATATATTTT; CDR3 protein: CASSNTRAAGNTIYF
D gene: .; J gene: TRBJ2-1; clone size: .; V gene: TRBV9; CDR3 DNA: TGTGCCAGCAGCGTAGCGGCCTATGAGGGGGGTGAGCAGTTCTTC; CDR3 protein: CASSVAAYEGGEQFF
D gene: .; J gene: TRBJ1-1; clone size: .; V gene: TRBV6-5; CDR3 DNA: TGTGCCAGCAGTTACTCGGACGAAAACACTGAAGCTTTCTTT; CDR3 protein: CASSYSDENTEAFF
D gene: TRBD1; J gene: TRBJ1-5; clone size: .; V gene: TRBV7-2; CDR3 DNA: TGTGCCAGCAGCTTTGGACAGGGGCGGCCCCAGCATTTT; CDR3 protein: CASSFGQGRPQHF
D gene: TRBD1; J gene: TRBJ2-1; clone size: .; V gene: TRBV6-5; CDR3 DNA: TGTGCCAGCAGTTACCCAGGACAGGGACGGAACAATGAGCAGTTCTTC; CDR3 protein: CASSYPGQGRNNEQFF
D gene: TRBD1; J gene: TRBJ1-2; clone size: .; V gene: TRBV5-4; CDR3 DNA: TGTGCCAGCAGACTAGGGACAGTGACTAACTATGGCTACACCTTC; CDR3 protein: CASRLGTVTNYGYTF
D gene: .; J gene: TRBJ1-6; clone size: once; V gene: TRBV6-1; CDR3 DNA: TGTGCCAGCAGTGAAGTGGTTTCGACAACGGGGTCACCCCTCCACTTT; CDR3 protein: CASSEVVSTTGSPLHF
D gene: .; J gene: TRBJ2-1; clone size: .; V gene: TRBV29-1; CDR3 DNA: TGCAGCGTTCGGGACACAGGCTCCTACAATGAGCAGTTCTTC; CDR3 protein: CSVRDTGSYNEQFF
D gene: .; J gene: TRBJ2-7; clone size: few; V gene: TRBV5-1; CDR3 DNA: TGCGCCAGCAGATGGGGCGGGCCTGAATACGAGCAGTACTTC; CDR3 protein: CASRWGGPEYEQYF
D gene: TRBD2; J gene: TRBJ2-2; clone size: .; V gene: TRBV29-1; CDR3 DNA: TGCAGCTGTAAGCGGGGGGCGAACACCGGGGAGCTGTTTTTT; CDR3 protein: CSCKRGANTGELFF
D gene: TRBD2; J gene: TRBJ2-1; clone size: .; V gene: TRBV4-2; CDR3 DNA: TGTGCCAGCAGCCAAGTATCGGGAGGGAGAATTGATGAGCAGTTCTTC; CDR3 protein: CASSQVSGGRIDEQFF
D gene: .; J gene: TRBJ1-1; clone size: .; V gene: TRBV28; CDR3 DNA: TGTGCCAGCAGTTTAATCGAGGGGGGAGCTTTCTTT; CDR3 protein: CASSLIEGGAFF
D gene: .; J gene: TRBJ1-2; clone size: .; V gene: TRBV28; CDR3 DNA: TGTGCCAGCAGTCCTTTAACCGGACAGTTTGCGGGAAACACCTTC; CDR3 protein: CASSPLTGQFAGNTF
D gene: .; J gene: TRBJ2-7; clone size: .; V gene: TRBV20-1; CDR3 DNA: TGCAGTGCTAGAGAAGACAGTCAGCAGTACTTC; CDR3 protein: CSAREDSQQYF
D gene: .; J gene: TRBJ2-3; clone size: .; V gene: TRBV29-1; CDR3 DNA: TGCAGCGCCCTAGCTAGGGGAGGCACAGATACGCAGTATTTT; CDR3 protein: CSALARGGTDTQYF
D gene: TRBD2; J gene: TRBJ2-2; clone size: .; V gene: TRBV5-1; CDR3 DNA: TGCGCCAGCAGCAGGGGGACTAGCGGGAACACCGGGGAGCTGTTTTTT; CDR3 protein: CASSRGTSGNTGELFF
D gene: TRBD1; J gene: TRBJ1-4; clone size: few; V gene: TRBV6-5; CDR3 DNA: TGTGCCAGCAGTTCAATGACAGGGGGGAATGAAAAACTGTTTTTT; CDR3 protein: CASSSMTGGNEKLFF
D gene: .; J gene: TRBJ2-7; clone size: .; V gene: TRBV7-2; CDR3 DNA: TGTGCCAGCAGCTTAGCGGTCGAGCAGTACTTC; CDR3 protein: CASSLAVEQYF
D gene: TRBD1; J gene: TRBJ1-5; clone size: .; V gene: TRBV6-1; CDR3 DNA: TGTGCCAGCAGTCTTGACAGGGGTGACAATCAGCCCCAGCATTTT; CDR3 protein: CASSLDRGDNQPQHF
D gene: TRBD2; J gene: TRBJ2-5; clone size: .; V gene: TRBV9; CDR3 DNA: TGTGCCAGCAGCGTAGGGGGAGGGAGTAGGGAGACCCAGTACTTC; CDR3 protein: CASSVGGGSRETQYF
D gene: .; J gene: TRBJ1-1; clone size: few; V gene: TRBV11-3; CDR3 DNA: TGTGCCAGCAGCTCCAGGGGAGGCACTGAAGCTTTCTTT; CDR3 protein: CASSSRGGTEAFF
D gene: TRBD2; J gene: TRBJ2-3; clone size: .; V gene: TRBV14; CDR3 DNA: TGTGCCAGCAGCCAAGATCTAGCGGGAGGAGCAGATACGCAGTATTTT; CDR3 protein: CASSQDLAGGADTQYF
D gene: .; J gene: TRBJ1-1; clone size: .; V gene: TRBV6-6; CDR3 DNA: TGTGCCAGCAGTCACTCCAGTGTCACTGAAGCTTTCTTT; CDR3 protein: CASSHSSVTEAFF
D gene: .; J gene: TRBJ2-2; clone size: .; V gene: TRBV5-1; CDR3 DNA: TGCGCCAGCAGGTCTACAGGTTCGGAGGACACCGGGGAGCTGTTTTTT; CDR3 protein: CASRSTGSEDTGELFF
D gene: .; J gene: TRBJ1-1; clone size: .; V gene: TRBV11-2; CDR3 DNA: TGTGCCAGCAGCCTAGTGGAAGCTTTCTTT; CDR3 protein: CASSLVEAFF
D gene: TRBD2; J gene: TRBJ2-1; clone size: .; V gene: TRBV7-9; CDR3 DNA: TGTGCCAGCAGCTTATTTGGACTAGCCACCTACAATGAGCAGTTCTTC; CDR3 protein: CASSLFGLATYNEQFF
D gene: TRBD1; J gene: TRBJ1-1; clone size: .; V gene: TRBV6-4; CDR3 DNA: TGTGCCAGCAGTAGGACAGGGAACACTGAAGCTTTCTTT; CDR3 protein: CASSRTGNTEAFF
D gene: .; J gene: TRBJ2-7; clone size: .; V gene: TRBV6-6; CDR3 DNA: TGTGCCAGCAGTTATGGGGAAAACGAGCAGTACTTC; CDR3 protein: CASSYGENEQYF
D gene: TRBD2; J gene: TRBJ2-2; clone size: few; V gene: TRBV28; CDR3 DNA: TGTGCCACCCCGGCCCGTACTAGCGGACACACCGGGGAGCTGTTTTTT; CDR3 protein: CATPARTSGHTGELFF